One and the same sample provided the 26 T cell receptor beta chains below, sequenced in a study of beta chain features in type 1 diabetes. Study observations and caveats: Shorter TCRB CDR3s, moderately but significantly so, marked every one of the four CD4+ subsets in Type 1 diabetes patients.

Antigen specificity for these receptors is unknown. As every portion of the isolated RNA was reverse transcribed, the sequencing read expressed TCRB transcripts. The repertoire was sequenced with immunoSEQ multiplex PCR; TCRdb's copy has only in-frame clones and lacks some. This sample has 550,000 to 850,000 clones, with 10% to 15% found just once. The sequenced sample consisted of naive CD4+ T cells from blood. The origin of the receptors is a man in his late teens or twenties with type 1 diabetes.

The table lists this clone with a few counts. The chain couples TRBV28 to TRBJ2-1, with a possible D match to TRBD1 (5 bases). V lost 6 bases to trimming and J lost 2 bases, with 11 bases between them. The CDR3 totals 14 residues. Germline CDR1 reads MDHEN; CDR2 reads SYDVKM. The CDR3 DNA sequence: TGTGCCAGCAGCCCGCCAGGGACCTACAATGAGCAGTTCTTC. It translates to CASSPPGTYNEQFF.

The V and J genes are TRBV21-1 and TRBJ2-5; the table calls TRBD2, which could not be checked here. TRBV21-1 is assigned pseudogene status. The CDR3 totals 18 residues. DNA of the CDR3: TGTGCCAGCACCCCGGGCCGTACTAGCGGGGGGCATCAAGAGACCCAGTACTTC. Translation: CASTPGRTSGGHQETQYF.

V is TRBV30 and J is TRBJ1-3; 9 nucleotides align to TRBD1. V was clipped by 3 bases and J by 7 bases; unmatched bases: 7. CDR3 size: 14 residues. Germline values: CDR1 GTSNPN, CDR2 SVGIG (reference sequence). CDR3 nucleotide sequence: TGTGCCTGGAGCGGCCCCGGGACAGGGAACACCATATATTTT. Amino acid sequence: CAWSGPGTGNTIYF.

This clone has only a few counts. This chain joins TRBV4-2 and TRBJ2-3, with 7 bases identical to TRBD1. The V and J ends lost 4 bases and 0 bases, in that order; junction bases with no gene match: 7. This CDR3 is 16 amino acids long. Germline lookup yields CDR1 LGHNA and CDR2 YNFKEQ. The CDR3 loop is CASSPEWDSSTDTQYF. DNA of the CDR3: TGTGCCAGCAGCCCAGAGTGGGACAGTAGCACAGATACGCAGTATTTT.

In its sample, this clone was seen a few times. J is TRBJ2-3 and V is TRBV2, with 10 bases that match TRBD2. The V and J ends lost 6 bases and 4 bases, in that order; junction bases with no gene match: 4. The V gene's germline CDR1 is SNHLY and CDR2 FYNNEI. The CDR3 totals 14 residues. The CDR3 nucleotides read TGTGCCAGCAGAGCGGGACTAGCGCCAGATACGCAGTATTTT. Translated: CASRAGLAPDTQYF.

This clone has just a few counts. CDR3 sequence (DNA): TGTGCCATCAGTGTGGGGGAAGAGTACGAGCAGTACTTC. Translated, it gives CAISVGEEYEQYF. This chain uses TRBV10-3 with TRBJ2-7; either TRBD1 or TRBD2 may supply D (5 bases each). This CDR3 has 13 residues. CDR1 and CDR2 from the germline V gene are ENHRY and SYGVKD. V lost 4 bases and J 4 bases, leaving 11 bases between the germline ends.

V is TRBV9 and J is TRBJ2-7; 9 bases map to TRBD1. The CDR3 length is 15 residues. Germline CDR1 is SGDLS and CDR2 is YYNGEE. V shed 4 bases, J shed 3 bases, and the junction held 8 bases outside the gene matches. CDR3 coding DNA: TGTGCCAGCAGCTCACGGGACAGGGAGTTCTACGAGCAGTACTTC. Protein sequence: CASSSRDREFYEQYF. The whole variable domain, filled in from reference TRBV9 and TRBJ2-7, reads DSGVTQTPKHLITATGQRVTLRCSPRSGDLSVYWYQQSLDQGLQFLIQYYNGEERAKGNILERFSAQQFPDLHSELNLSSLELGDSALYFCASSSRDREFYEQYFGPGTRLTVT.

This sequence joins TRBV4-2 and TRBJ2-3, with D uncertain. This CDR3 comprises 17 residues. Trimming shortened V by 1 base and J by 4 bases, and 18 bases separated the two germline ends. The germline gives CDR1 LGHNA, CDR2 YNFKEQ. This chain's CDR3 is CASSQVSTIAAADTQYF. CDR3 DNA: TGTGCCAGCAGCCAAGTGAGTACCATCGCGGCCGCAGATACGCAGTATTTT.

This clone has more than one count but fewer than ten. The CDR3 bases are TGTGCCAGCAGCTTAGCAACAGGGGTACACGGCGGGGAGCTGTTTTTT. It is translated as CASSLATGVHGGELFF. The rearrangement uses TRBV11-1 and TRBJ2-2; TRBD1 aligns across 7 bases. This CDR3 comprises 16 residues. Germline assignment: CDR1 SGHAT and CDR2 FQDESV (reference sequence). The V and J ends lost 0 bases and 7 bases, in that order; junction bases with no gene match: 8.

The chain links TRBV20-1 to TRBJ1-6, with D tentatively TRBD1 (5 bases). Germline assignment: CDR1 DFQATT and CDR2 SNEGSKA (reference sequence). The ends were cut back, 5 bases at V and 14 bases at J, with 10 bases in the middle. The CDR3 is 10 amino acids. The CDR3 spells CSASQGTLHF. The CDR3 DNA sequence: TGCAGTGCTTCGCAGGGCACCCTCCACTTT.

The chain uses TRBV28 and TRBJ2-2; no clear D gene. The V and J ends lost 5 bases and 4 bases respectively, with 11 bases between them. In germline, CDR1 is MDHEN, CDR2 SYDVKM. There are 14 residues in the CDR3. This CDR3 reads CASSVAPVTGELFF. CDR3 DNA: TGTGCCAGCAGTGTAGCCCCGGTCACCGGGGAGCTGTTTTTT.

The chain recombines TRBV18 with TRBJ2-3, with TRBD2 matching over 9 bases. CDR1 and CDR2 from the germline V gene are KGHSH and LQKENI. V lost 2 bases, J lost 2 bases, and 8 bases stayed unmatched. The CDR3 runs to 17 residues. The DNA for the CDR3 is TGTGCCAGCTCACCAACGCGCGCTAGCGGGGTCACAGATACGCAGTATTTT. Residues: CASSPTRASGVTDTQYF. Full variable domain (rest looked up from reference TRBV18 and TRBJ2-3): NAGVMQNPRHLVRRRGQEARLRCSPMKGHSHVYWYRQLPEEGLKFMVYLQKENIIDESGMPKERFSAEFPKEGPSILRIQQVVRGDSAAYFCASSPTRASGVTDTQYFGPGTRLTVL.

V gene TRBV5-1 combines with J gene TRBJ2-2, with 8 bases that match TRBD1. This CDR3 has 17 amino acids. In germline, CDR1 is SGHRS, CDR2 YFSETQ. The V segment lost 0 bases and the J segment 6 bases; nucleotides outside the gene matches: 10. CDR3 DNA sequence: TGCGCCAGCAGCTTGGTCCCTCGGACAGGGATGGCCGGGGAGCTGTTTTTT. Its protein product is CASSLVPRTGMAGELFF.

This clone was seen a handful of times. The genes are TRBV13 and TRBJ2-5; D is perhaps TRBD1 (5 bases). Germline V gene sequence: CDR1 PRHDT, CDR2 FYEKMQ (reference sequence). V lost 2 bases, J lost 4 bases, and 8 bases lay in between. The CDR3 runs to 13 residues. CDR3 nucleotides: TGTGCCAGCAGCTTAATGGACACAGAGACCCAGTACTTC. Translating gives CASSLMDTETQYF.

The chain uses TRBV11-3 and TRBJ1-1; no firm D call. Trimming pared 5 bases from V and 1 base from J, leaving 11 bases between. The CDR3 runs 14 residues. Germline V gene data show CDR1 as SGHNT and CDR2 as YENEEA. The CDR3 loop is CASSPPVANTEAFF. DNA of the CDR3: TGTGCCAGCAGCCCCCCGGTGGCGAACACTGAAGCTTTCTTT.

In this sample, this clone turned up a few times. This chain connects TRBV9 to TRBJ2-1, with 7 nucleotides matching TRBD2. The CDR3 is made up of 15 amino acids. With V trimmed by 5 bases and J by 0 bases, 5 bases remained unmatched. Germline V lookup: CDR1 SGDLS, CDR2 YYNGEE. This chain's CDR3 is CASRESGVSYNEQFF. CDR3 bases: TGTGCCAGCAGAGAGAGCGGGGTCTCCTACAATGAGCAGTTCTTC. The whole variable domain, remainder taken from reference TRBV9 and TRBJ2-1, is DSGVTQTPKHLITATGQRVTLRCSPRSGDLSVYWYQQSLDQGLQFLIQYYNGEERAKGNILERFSAQQFPDLHSELNLSSLELGDSALYFCASRESGVSYNEQFFGPGTRLTVL.

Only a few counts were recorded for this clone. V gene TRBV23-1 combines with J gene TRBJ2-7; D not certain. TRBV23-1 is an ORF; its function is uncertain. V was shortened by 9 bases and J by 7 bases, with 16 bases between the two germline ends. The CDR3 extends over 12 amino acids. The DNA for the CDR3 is TGCGCCAGTTGGGCAGGTGGTTTGGAGCAGTACTTC. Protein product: CASWAGGLEQYF.

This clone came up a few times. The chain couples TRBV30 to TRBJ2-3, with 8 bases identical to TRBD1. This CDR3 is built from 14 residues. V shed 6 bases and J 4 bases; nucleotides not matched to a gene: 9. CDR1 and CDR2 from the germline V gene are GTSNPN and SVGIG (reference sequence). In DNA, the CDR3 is TGTGCCTGCACCCAGGGGGCGAGGGCAGATACGCAGTATTTT. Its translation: CACTQGARADTQYF.

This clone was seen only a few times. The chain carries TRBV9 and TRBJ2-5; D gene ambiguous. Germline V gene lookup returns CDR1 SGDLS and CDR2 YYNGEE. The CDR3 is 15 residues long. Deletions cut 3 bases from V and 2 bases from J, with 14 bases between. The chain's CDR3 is CASSDSGNQQETQYF. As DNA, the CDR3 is TGTGCCAGCAGCGACTCCGGAAACCAGCAAGAGACCCAGTACTTC.

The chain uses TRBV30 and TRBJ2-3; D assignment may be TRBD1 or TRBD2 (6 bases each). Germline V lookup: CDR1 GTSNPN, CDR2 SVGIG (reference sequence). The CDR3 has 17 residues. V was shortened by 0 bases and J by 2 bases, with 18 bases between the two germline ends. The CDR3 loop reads CAWSVQGLPPPTDTQYF. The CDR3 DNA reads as TGTGCCTGGAGTGTACAGGGACTGCCGCCCCCCACAGATACGCAGTATTTT.

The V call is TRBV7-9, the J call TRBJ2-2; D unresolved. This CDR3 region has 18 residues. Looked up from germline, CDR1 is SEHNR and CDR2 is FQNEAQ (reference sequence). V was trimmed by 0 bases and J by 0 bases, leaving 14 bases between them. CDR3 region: CASSLAYGIPPNTGELFF. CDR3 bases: TGTGCCAGCAGCTTAGCGTATGGCATCCCTCCGAACACCGGGGAGCTGTTTTTT.

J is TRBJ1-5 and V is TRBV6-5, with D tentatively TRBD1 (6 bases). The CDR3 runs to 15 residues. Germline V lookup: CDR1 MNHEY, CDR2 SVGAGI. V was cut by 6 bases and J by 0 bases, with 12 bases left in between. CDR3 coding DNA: TGTGCCAGCAGACCGACAGGAGTTAGCAATCAGCCCCAGCATTTT. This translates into CASRPTGVSNQPQHF.

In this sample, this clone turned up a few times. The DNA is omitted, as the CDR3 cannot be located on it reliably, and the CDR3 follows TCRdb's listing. The CDR3 loop is CARVGSGANVLTF. The chain carries TRBV21-1 and TRBJ2-6. TRBV21-1 is flagged as a pseudogene. 13 amino acids form the CDR3, both terminal residues included.

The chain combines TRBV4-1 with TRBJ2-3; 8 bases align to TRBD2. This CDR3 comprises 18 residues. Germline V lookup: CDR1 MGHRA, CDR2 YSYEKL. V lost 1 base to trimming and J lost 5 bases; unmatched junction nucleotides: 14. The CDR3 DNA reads TGCGCCAGCAGCCAAGTGCTTGTTAAGCGGGGGTTCGTAGATACGCAGTATTTT. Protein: CASSQVLVKRGFVDTQYF.

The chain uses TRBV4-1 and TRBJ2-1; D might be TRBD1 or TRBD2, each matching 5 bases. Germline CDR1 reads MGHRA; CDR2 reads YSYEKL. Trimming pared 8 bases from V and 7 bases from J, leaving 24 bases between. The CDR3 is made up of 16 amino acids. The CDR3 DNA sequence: TGCGCCAGCCGGCTCTTACCGGGACCCCTCCGAAATGAGCAGTTCTTC. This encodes CASRLLPGPLRNEQFF.

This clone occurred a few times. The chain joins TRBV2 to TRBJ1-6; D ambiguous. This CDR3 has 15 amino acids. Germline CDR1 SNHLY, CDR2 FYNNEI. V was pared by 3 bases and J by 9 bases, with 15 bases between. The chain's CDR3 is CASSDIGVVGSPLHF. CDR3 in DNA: TGTGCCAGCAGTGATATCGGGGTCGTGGGTTCACCCCTCCACTTT.